This T cell receptor beta chain was obtained from a study of control samples from healthy donors and cancer patients. Clones were sequenced by immunoSEQ multiplex PCR, and TCRdb holds only the in-frame ones, with some missing. The data contain approximately 150,000 clones, 88% of them singletons. V was clipped by 2 bases and J by 3 bases, with 7 bases between them. CDR1 is MNHNY, CDR2 SVGAGI, per germline (reference sequence). CDR3 length: 14 amino acids. The chain combines TRBV6-6 with TRBJ2-2; D remains ambiguous. Source material: blood. This clonotype originated in a man aged 18 to 30 in good health. The CDR3 coding sequence is TGTGCCAGCAGTTACCGGCGAGACACCGGGGAGCTGTTTTTT. It yields the protein CASSYRRDTGELFF.